The clone carrying this T cell receptor beta chain came up once. These data originate in a study of shared clonotypes between healthy human individuals. The germline V gene has CDR1 SGHDT and CDR2 YYEEEE. J gave up 4 bases and V 3 bases, and 3 bases lay outside the gene matches. The CDR3 has 13 residues. Using immunoSEQ multiplex PCR, the repertoire was profiled, and TCRdb retains in-frame clones only, with some absent. Here the sample spans about a million clones, 76% being singletons. The source material was memory CD4+ T cells sorted from blood. This sample's subset: CD45RA-negative fraction. The rearrangement joins TRBV5-6 to TRBJ1-2, with 7 nucleotides matching TRBD1. The clonotype was recovered from a man between 18 and 35 years old in good health. CDR3 protein: CASSSGQPYGYTF. The CDR3 DNA sequence: TGTGCCAGCAGCTCGGGACAGCCCTATGGCTACACCTTC.